Listed here are 17 T cell receptor beta chains from one sample, sequenced in a study of cytomegalovirus exposure and HLA in healthy donors. PCR was performed using 60 Vbeta and 13 Jbeta primers. Measured with immunoSEQ multiplex PCR; TCRdb has only the in-frame clones, and not every one. Of tens of thousands of clones in the sample, approximately 82% were seen once. The sample consisted of PBMCs. The receptors come from a woman under 30 in good health and CMV-seronegative.

This sequence joins TRBV19 and TRBJ2-2, with D possibly matching TRBD2 (6 bases). The germline V gene encodes CDR1 LNHDA and CDR2 SQIVND (reference sequence). The CDR3 runs 14 residues. The V end was cut by 7 bases, the J end by 5 bases, with 14 bases between. This chain's CDR3 is CASTPWGETGELFF. The CDR3 region has the DNA TGTGCCAGTACCCCCTGGGGGGAAACCGGGGAGCTGTTTTTT. The whole variable domain, remainder taken from reference TRBV19 and TRBJ2-2, is DGGITQSPKYLFRKEGQNVTLSCEQNLNHDAMYWYRQDPGQGLRLIYYSQIVNDFQKGDIAEGYSVSREKKESFPLTVTSAQKNPTAFYLCASTPWGETGELFFGEGSRLTVL.

The chain couples TRBV29-1 to TRBJ2-7, with D unresolved. Trimming took off 4 bases at V and 5 bases at J, with 12 bases between the two ends. This CDR3 comprises 12 residues. Germline V lookup: CDR1 SQVTM, CDR2 ANQGSEA. CDR3 amino acids: CSVGPRFNEQYF. The DNA of the CDR3 is TGCAGCGTTGGCCCCCGGTTCAACGAGCAGTACTTC.

This clone was observed a single time. The rearrangement uses TRBV27 and TRBJ2-7, with a weak D call TRBD1 (7 bases). Per the germline V gene, CDR1 is MNHEY and CDR2 is SMNVEV (reference sequence). The V gene lost 4 bases and the J gene lost 6 bases, with 16 bases spanning the gap. The CDR3 extends over 14 amino acids. DNA for the CDR3: TGTGCCAGCAGTTCGGGCGGGACAGTCGGCGAGCAGTACTTC. This gives the protein CASSSGGTVGEQYF.

The chain couples TRBV9 to TRBJ2-3, with 9 nucleotides matching TRBD1. The CDR3 loop spans 16 amino acids. CDR1 and CDR2 (germline): SGDLS, YYNGEE. Unmatched junction bases numbered 4, after V lost 0 bases and J lost 2 bases. The CDR3 sequence is CASSVERTGATDTQYF. The CDR3 DNA is TGTGCCAGCAGCGTAGAAAGGACAGGGGCCACAGATACGCAGTATTTT.

This sequence joins TRBV6-1 and TRBJ2-5; weak D call: TRBD2 (6 bases). This CDR3 contains 13 residues. Deletions cut 6 bases from V and 2 bases from J, with 10 bases between. Per germline, CDR1 MNHNS and CDR2 SASEGT. DNA of the CDR3: TGTGCCAGCAGCACAGGAGGGCAAGAGACCCAGTACTTC. It encodes CASSTGGQETQYF.

This clone was observed a single time. The J gene is TRBJ1-5, the V gene TRBV5-1, with D perhaps TRBD1 (5 bases). The CDR3 runs to 17 residues. Germline V lookup: CDR1 SGHRS, CDR2 YFSETQ. The ends were cut back, 0 bases at V and 4 bases at J, with 17 bases in the middle. The CDR3 DNA reads as TGCGCCAGCAGCTTGGGCAGCCCGGGAGGGGATAATCAGCCCCAGCATTTT. It specifies CASSLGSPGGDNQPQHF.

The J gene is TRBJ2-7, the V gene TRBV11-2; possible D gene TRBD2, 7 bases. Germline CDR1 SGHAT, CDR2 FQNNGV. CDR3 size: 15 residues. The ends were cut back, 5 bases at V and 3 bases at J, with 17 bases in the middle. CDR3 nucleotide sequence: TGTGCCAGCAGCCTGGGGGGGGGCAGGGACTACGAGCAGTACTTC. Amino acid sequence: CASSLGGGRDYEQYF.

The V gene is TRBV14, the J gene TRBJ2-7; TRBD2 aligns across 11 bases. The CDR3 has 19 residues. The trim removed 1 base at V and 2 bases at J, leaving 13 bases unmatched. Germline CDR1 and CDR2: SGHDN and FVKESK. The CDR3 DNA follows: TGTGCCAGCAGCCAAGTCCTCCGGGGGACTAGCGGTACCCCCTACGAGCAGTACTTC. Amino acids: CASSQVLRGTSGTPYEQYF.

This chain joins TRBV28 and TRBJ1-2, with 7 positions matching TRBD1. CDR3 length: 14 residues. J was trimmed by 4 bases and V by 2 bases; bases with no gene match: 4. The germline V gene encodes CDR1 MDHEN and CDR2 SYDVKM. CDR3 in amino acids: CASSLKGAGYGYTF. The CDR3 nucleotides read TGTGCCAGCAGTTTAAAGGGGGCCGGCTATGGCTACACCTTC.

This chain connects TRBV27 to TRBJ2-1, with 7 bases matching TRBD2. Germline-derived CDR1 and CDR2 are MNHEY and SMNVEV (reference sequence). CDR3 length: 16 residues. J lost 0 bases, V lost 10 bases, and 12 bases had no gene match. CDR3 coding DNA: TGTGCCATCGGGGTACCGGGGGGTAGCTCCTACAATGAGCAGTTCTTC. Translating it yields CAIGVPGGSSYNEQFF.

In this sample, this clone turned up once. The rearrangement uses TRBV11-3 and TRBJ1-4; D unresolved. The CDR3 contains 15 residues. Germline CDR1 reads SGHNT; CDR2 reads YENEEA. Deletions cut 1 base from V and 0 bases from J, with 6 bases between. The CDR3 bases are TGTGCCAGCAGCTTAGGAACAGCAACTAATGAAAAACTGTTTTTT. Amino acids: CASSLGTATNEKLFF.

This clone has more than one count but fewer than ten. This chain uses TRBV29-1 with TRBJ2-3; 11 bases fit TRBD2. The J segment lost 5 bases and the V segment lost 4 bases, leaving 8 bases of the junction unmatched. The germline CDR1 and CDR2 sequences are SQVTM and ANQGSEA. The CDR3 runs to 15 residues. The CDR3 DNA reads TGCAGCGTTGTATCCGGACTAGCGGGCATAGATACGCAGTATTTT. Protein: CSVVSGLAGIDTQYF.

This clone turned up a few times. The chain recombines TRBV29-1 with TRBJ2-3, with TRBD2 identical over 10 bases. The CDR3 runs to 14 residues. Germline CDR1 and CDR2: SQVTM and ANQGSEA. Trimming took 2 bases from V and 5 from J; bases not matched to a gene: 4. DNA of the CDR3: TGCAGCGTTGAAATGGCTAGCGGGAGAGATACGCAGTATTTT. Residues: CSVEMASGRDTQYF.

The rearrangement joins TRBV7-9 to TRBJ1-2; 8 bases fit TRBD1. The J segment lost 8 bases and the V segment lost 5 bases, leaving 10 bases of the junction unmatched. The germline gives CDR1 SEHNR, CDR2 FQNEAQ (reference sequence). The CDR3 totals 14 residues. The chain's CDR3 is CASSTTGQGKGYTF. The CDR3 nucleotides read TGTGCCAGCAGCACAACCGGACAGGGCAAGGGCTACACCTTC. Variable domain in full (rest from reference TRBV7-9 and TRBJ1-2): DTGVSQNPRHKITKRGQNVTFRCDPISEHNRLYWYRQTLGQGPEFLTYFQNEAQLEKSRLLSDRFSAERPKGSFSTLEIQRTEQGDSAMYLCASSTTGQGKGYTFGSGTRLTVV.

V and J are TRBV2 and TRBJ2-7; weak D call: TRBD2 (5 bases). This CDR3 is built from 14 residues. Between the trimmed V and J ends, which lost 5 bases and 3 bases, there was a span of 14 bases. Germline V lookup: CDR1 SNHLY, CDR2 FYNNEI. CDR3 in DNA: TGTGCCAGCAGTTCGGGCCCTAGCCACTACGAGCAGTACTTC. Its translation is CASSSGPSHYEQYF.

This rearrangement joins TRBV7-2 to TRBJ1-2; the D is unclear. This CDR3 is built from 12 residues. V shed 9 bases and J shed 5 bases, with 13 bases lying between them. Germline CDR1 is SGHTA and CDR2 is FQGNSA. In DNA form, the CDR3 reads TGTGCCAGAGAAGACGGAGTTTATGGCTACACCTTC. It translates to CAREDGVYGYTF.

This rearrangement joins TRBV7-9 to TRBJ2-5, with 14 bases that match TRBD2. The ends lost 5 bases at V and 5 bases at J; junction bases unmatched: 7. Germline CDR1 SEHNR, CDR2 FQNEAQ (reference sequence). The CDR3 has 16 amino acids. The CDR3 sequence is CASSPPGLAGAETQYF. In DNA, the CDR3 is TGTGCCAGCAGCCCCCCGGGACTAGCGGGAGCGGAGACCCAGTACTTC.